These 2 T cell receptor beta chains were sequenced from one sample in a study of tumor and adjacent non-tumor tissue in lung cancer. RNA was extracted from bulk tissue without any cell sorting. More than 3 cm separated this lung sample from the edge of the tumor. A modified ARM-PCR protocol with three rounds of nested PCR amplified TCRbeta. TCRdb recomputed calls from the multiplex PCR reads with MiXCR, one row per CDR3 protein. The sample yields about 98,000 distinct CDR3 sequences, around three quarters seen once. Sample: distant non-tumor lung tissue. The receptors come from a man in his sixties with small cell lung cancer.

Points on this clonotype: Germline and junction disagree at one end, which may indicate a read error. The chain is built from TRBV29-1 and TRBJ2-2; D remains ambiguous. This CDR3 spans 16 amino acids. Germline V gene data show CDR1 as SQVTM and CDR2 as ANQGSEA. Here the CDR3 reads CSAYGVAGVGTRELFF. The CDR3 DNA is TGCAGCGCGTACGGAGTAGCAGGAGTCGGCACCCGGGAGCTGTTTTTT.

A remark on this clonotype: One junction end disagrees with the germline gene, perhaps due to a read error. CDR3 amino acids: CASSHVRVTGVGNQPHHF. Here the CDR3 DNA reads TGCGCCAGCAGCCATGTGAGAGTGACAGGGGTAGGCAATCAGCCCCATCATTTT. The chain combines TRBV4-1 with TRBJ1-5; 8 nucleotides agree with TRBD1. Germline V gene sequence: CDR1 MGHRA, CDR2 YSYEKL. This CDR3 comprises 18 residues.